One and the same sample provided the 28 T cell receptor beta chains below, sequenced in a study of cytomegalovirus exposure and HLA in healthy donors. PCR was performed using 60 Vbeta and 13 Jbeta primers. Generated by immunoSEQ multiplex PCR, the TCRdb table keeps only in-frame clones and is missing some. In the table there are about 160,000 clones, roughly 79% of which are singletons. Sequencing used PBMCs. These TCRs come from a man aged 18 to 30 in good health and CMV-seropositive.

The V call is TRBV11-1, the J call TRBJ2-7; TRBD2 is a possible D gene (5 bases). The CDR3 covers 13 residues. Germline CDR1 SGHAT, CDR2 FQDESV (reference sequence). V lost 2 bases and J 6 bases, leaving 11 bases between the germline ends. In DNA, the CDR3 is TGTGCCAGCAGCTTACGACTACTCTCCGAGCAGTACTTC. Its protein is CASSLRLLSEQYF.

V gene TRBV5-1 combines with J gene TRBJ2-7, with TRBD1 identical over 7 bases. CDR1 and CDR2 (germline): SGHRS, YFSETQ. The V gene end was trimmed by 7 bases and the J gene end by 0 bases; junction bases not matched to a gene: 10. CDR3 size: 15 residues. The CDR3: CASQTVTGSSYEQYF. In nucleotides, the CDR3 is TGCGCCAGCCAAACGGTGACAGGGAGCTCCTACGAGCAGTACTTC.

The chain joins TRBV7-6 to TRBJ2-5; TRBD2 agrees at 9 bases. After removal of 4 bases from V and 5 bases from J, the junction contained 2 bases not matched to a gene. The germline gives CDR1 SGHVS, CDR2 FNYEAQ. This CDR3 has 13 amino acids. The CDR3 sequence is CASSSGLAETQYF. The DNA of the CDR3 is TGTGCCAGCAGCTCCGGACTAGCGGAGACCCAGTACTTC.

V gene TRBV30 combines with J gene TRBJ1-2; 7 bases map to TRBD1. Germline V gene lookup returns CDR1 GTSNPN and CDR2 SVGIG (reference sequence). The CDR3 has 11 amino acids. The junction had 5 bases not matched to a gene; V was cut back by 5 bases and J by 8 bases. The CDR3 here is CAWDRARGYTF. In nucleotides, the CDR3 is TGTGCCTGGGACAGGGCGCGGGGCTACACCTTC.

CDR3 sequence (DNA): TGTGCCAGCAGTGAAGGGTTAGGACAGGGGGCCGCCGGGGAGCTGTTTTTT. Protein: CASSEGLGQGAAGELFF. The genes are TRBV2 and TRBJ2-2, with 11 nucleotides matching TRBD1. The CDR3 runs 17 residues. The trim removed 1 base at V and 6 bases at J, leaving 7 bases unmatched. Looked up from germline, CDR1 is SNHLY and CDR2 is FYNNEI.

The chain links TRBV5-1 to TRBJ2-3; TRBD1 matches at 7 bases. With V trimmed by 3 bases and J by 1 base, 5 bases remained unmatched. The CDR3 has 15 amino acids. The germline V gene encodes CDR1 SGHRS and CDR2 YFSETQ. The CDR3 is CASSSLDRGTDTQYF. CDR3 nucleotides: TGCGCCAGCAGCTCCCTTGACAGGGGCACAGATACGCAGTATTTT.

This clone has just a few counts. The CDR3 region is CASSDRGSTGELFF. In DNA, the CDR3 is TGTGCCAGCAGTGACAGGGGGAGCACCGGGGAGCTGTTTTTT. The rearrangement joins TRBV27 to TRBJ2-2, with TRBD1 matching 9 bases. Per the germline V gene, CDR1 is MNHEY and CDR2 is SMNVEV (reference sequence). The CDR3 spans 14 residues. Losses at the gene ends were 5 bases for V and 4 bases for J; bases not matched to a gene: 2.

The chain employs TRBV29-1 and TRBJ2-5; D not certain. CDR1 is SQVTM, CDR2 ANQGSEA, per germline. V dropped 7 bases and J dropped 0 bases, with 18 bases sitting between them. This CDR3 has 15 residues. CDR3 DNA: TGCAGCGCCGCTCTCCCCTTCCGGTACCAAGAGACCCAGTACTTC. It translates to CSAALPFRYQETQYF.

CDR3 protein: CAGRALWGPGTEAFF. Written as DNA, the CDR3 is TGTGCCGGTAGGGCCTTATGGGGGCCGGGAACTGAAGCTTTCTTT. The rearrangement uses TRBV9 and TRBJ1-1, with D possibly TRBD1 on 6 matching bases. Germline-derived CDR1 and CDR2 are SGDLS and YYNGEE. The CDR3 has 15 amino acids. The V end lost 10 bases, the J end lost 5 bases, and 24 bases lay between the germline ends.

The V gene is TRBV13, the J gene TRBJ1-1; D gene ambiguous. Germline loops: CDR1 PRHDT, CDR2 FYEKMQ (reference sequence). V lost 5 bases, J lost 3 bases, and 22 bases lay in between. The CDR3 covers 17 residues. The CDR3 loop is CASSPPWRPPTDTEAFF. The DNA for the CDR3 is TGTGCCAGCAGCCCCCCCTGGCGGCCTCCGACGGACACTGAAGCTTTCTTT.

The gene calls are TRBV4-2 and TRBJ1-2, with 8 positions matching TRBD1. The V gene's germline CDR1 is LGHNA and CDR2 YNFKEQ. This CDR3 spans 12 amino acids. The ends lost 0 bases at V and 11 bases at J; junction bases unmatched: 2. CDR3 nucleotide sequence: TGTGCCAGCAGCCAAGATTGGACAGGGTACACCTTC. It yields the protein CASSQDWTGYTF.

The chain employs TRBV9 and TRBJ2-3; TRBD1 matches at 8 bases. Germline V gene sequence: CDR1 SGDLS, CDR2 YYNGEE. This CDR3 region has 15 residues. Trimming at V came to 1 base and at J to 5 bases, leaving 6 bases not matched to a gene. The CDR3 coding sequence is TGTGCCAGCAGCGTACAGGGGGCGACGGAAGATACGCAGTATTTT. This codes for CASSVQGATEDTQYF. Based on the CDR3 plus reference TRBV9 and TRBJ2-3, the full variable domain is DSGVTQTPKHLITATGQRVTLRCSPRSGDLSVYWYQQSLDQGLQFLIQYYNGEERAKGNILERFSAQQFPDLHSELNLSSLELGDSALYFCASSVQGATEDTQYFGPGTRLTVL.

The chain employs TRBV11-2 and TRBJ2-1, with TRBD1 identical over 10 bases. The germline gives CDR1 SGHAT, CDR2 FQNNGV. CDR3 length equals 14 residues. V was pared by 5 bases and J by 7 bases, with 5 bases of the junction left unmatched. The chain's CDR3 is CASSPRQGANEQFF. CDR3 bases: TGTGCCAGCAGCCCGCGACAGGGGGCAAATGAGCAGTTCTTC.

The genes are TRBV4-1 and TRBJ1-2; tentative D call: TRBD1 (5 bases). This CDR3 is 13 amino acids long. The V gene lost 6 bases and the J gene lost 1 base, with 9 bases spanning the gap. Germline V gene data show CDR1 as MGHRA and CDR2 as YSYEKL. CDR3 residues: CASSPGHNYGYTF. In DNA, the CDR3 is TGCGCCAGCAGTCCAGGGCATAACTATGGCTACACCTTC.

This chain links TRBV7-9 with TRBJ2-5; perhaps TRBD1 as D (6 bases). CDR1 and CDR2 from the germline V gene are SEHNR and FQNEAQ (reference sequence). The CDR3 contains 16 residues. Trimming shortened V by 4 bases and J by 0 bases, and 15 bases separated the two germline ends. The CDR3, as DNA: TGTGCCAGCAGCTCGTATTACCAGGGGTACCAAGAGACCCAGTACTTC. As protein: CASSSYYQGYQETQYF.

The rearrangement uses TRBV27 and TRBJ2-1; TRBD1 might be the D (6 bases). Germline values: CDR1 MNHEY, CDR2 SMNVEV (reference sequence). The CDR3 runs to 14 residues. Deletions cut 6 bases from V and 7 bases from J, with 16 bases between. This CDR3 reads CASSIRTVSNEQFF. For the CDR3, the DNA is TGTGCCAGCAGCATCCGGACAGTCTCTAATGAGCAGTTCTTC.

As for this clone: Without the conserved terminal phenylalanine or tryptophan, this CDR3 likely stems from a read error. The chain combines TRBV2 with TRBJ1-6; D is unclear. CDR1 is SNHLY, CDR2 FYNNEI, per germline. This CDR3 spans 13 amino acids. V was shortened by 2 bases and J by 7 bases, with 6 bases between the two germline ends. CDR3 DNA: TGTGCCAGCAGTGAACAGGTCAATTCACCCCTCCACCTT. Amino acids: CASSEQVNSPLHL.

The chain couples TRBV7-2 to TRBJ1-5, with D perhaps matching TRBD1 (6 bases). Per the germline V gene, CDR1 is SGHTA and CDR2 is FQGNSA. Trimming took 4 bases from V and 1 from J, leaving 8 bases between them. The length of the CDR3 is 14 residues. The DNA of the CDR3 is TGTGCCAGCAGCTCAGGACAGAGCAATCAGCCCCAGCATTTT. Amino acids: CASSSGQSNQPQHF.

This clone showed up just once. The V and J genes are TRBV27 and TRBJ2-7, with TRBD2 as a possible D gene (5 bases). The germline V gene encodes CDR1 MNHEY and CDR2 SMNVEV (reference sequence). Trimming took 6 bases from V and 3 from J, leaving 15 bases between them. This CDR3 has 14 amino acids. This chain's CDR3 is CASRGSSLNYEQYF. The CDR3 bases are TGTGCCAGCAGAGGGAGTTCTCTGAACTACGAGCAGTACTTC.

This chain joins TRBV27 and TRBJ2-7; TRBD1 is a possible D gene (6 bases). V gave up 3 bases and J gave up 0 bases, with 9 bases separating them. The germline CDR1 and CDR2 sequences are MNHEY and SMNVEV (reference sequence). This CDR3 region has 14 residues. The CDR3 spells CASSFQGPSYEQYF. CDR3 nucleotide sequence: TGTGCCAGCAGTTTCCAGGGGCCCTCCTACGAGCAGTACTTC.

This chain links TRBV2 with TRBJ1-4; 7 bases align to TRBD1. The CDR3 length is 14 residues. CDR1 SNHLY and CDR2 FYNNEI come from the germline V gene. Trimming cost V 5 bases and J 4 bases; bases outside gene matches: 4. CDR3 sequence reads: CASSTGVLNEKLFF. CDR3 in DNA: TGTGCCAGCAGTACAGGGGTCCTTAATGAAAAACTGTTTTTT. Using reference TRBV2 and TRBJ1-4 for the parts outside the CDR3, the full variable domain is EPEVTQTPSHQVTQMGQEVILRCVPISNHLYFYWYRQILGQKVEFLVSFYNNEISEKSEIFDDQFSVERPDGSNFTLKIRSTKLEDSAMYFCASSTGVLNEKLFFGSGTQLSVL.

This clone was observed a handful of times. The chain has TRBV7-2 and TRBJ2-2; TRBD2 aligns across 8 bases. The CDR3 consists of 15 residues. J was trimmed by 1 base and V by 5 bases; bases with no gene match: 3. The V gene's germline CDR1 is SGHTA and CDR2 FQGNSA. The CDR3 DNA is TGTGCCAGCAGCCCCGGGGGGGTGAACACCGGGGAGCTGTTTTTT. It encodes CASSPGGVNTGELFF.

The table lists this clone with a few counts. The chain carries TRBV6-1 and TRBJ1-1, with D possibly matching TRBD1 (6 bases). Germline V gene lookup returns CDR1 MNHNS and CDR2 SASEGT. V shed 7 bases and J shed 6 bases, with 18 bases lying between them. The CDR3 is 14 amino acids. The chain's CDR3 is CASTTPGEGAEAFF. The CDR3 DNA reads TGTGCCAGCACTACACCAGGGGAAGGGGCTGAAGCTTTCTTT.

The chain employs TRBV7-9 and TRBJ2-5; 8 nucleotides match TRBD2. V shed 5 bases, J shed 5 bases, and the junction held 13 bases outside the gene matches. This CDR3 comprises 16 residues. Germline V lookup: CDR1 SEHNR, CDR2 FQNEAQ (reference sequence). The CDR3 here is CASSNTGTRADETQYF. The CDR3 DNA reads TGTGCCAGCAGCAACACCGGGACTAGGGCAGACGAGACCCAGTACTTC.

V gene TRBV9 combines with J gene TRBJ2-3, with TRBD2 identical over 8 bases. The ends lost 0 bases at V and 3 bases at J; junction bases unmatched: 3. Germline CDR1 reads SGDLS; CDR2 reads YYNGEE. The CDR3 length is 15 residues. The chain's CDR3 is CASSVGERETDTQYF. The CDR3 nucleotides are TGTGCCAGCAGCGTAGGGGAGCGGGAGACAGATACGCAGTATTTT.

This chain joins TRBV19 and TRBJ1-2; D not certain. The germline V and J ends were trimmed by 5 bases and 4 bases, with 14 bases remaining between them. Germline values: CDR1 LNHDA, CDR2 SQIVND (reference sequence). This CDR3 comprises 14 residues. CDR3 in DNA: TGTGCCAGTAGTCCGTACGCGGGGAGCTATGGCTACACCTTC. It is translated as CASSPYAGSYGYTF.

This clone was seen more than once but under ten times. The rearrangement links TRBV28 to TRBJ2-7, with TRBD2 identical over 10 bases. The length of the CDR3 is 14 residues. In germline, CDR1 is MDHEN, CDR2 SYDVKM. The J segment lost 1 base and the V segment lost 6 bases, leaving 3 bases of the junction unmatched. The CDR3 loop is CASRSAGGSYEQYF. DNA of the CDR3: TGTGCCAGCAGGTCAGCGGGAGGGTCCTACGAGCAGTACTTC.

J is TRBJ1-2 and V is TRBV30, with a weak D call TRBD1 (5 bases). The CDR3 loop spans 13 amino acids. V lost 4 bases and J lost 4, with 13 bases in between. CDR1 and CDR2 from the germline V gene are GTSNPN and SVGIG (reference sequence). CDR3 residues: CAWIPGPSYGYTF. As DNA, the CDR3 is TGTGCCTGGATTCCAGGGCCCTCCTATGGCTACACCTTC.